This TCR beta chain derives from a study of control samples from healthy donors and cancer patients. The method was immunoSEQ multiplex PCR; TCRdb's version includes in-frame clones alone and lacks a portion of them. Here the sample spans about 120,000 clones, around 88% being singletons. Germline CDR1 is SGHAT and CDR2 is FQNNGV. Trimming removed 3 bases at V and 1 base at J, with 12 bases between. The CDR3 is 15 amino acids. Sequenced: blood. The receptor was derived from a man aged 40-50 years in good health. The rearrangement joins TRBV11-2 to TRBJ2-5; tentatively, D is TRBD1 (6 bases). CDR3 nucleotides: TGTGCCAGCAGCTTTACAGGGAATGCCCAAGAGACCCAGTACTTC. It encodes CASSFTGNAQETQYF.